There are a few counts of the clone carrying this T cell receptor (beta chain). The sample belongs to a study of blood T cell repertoires in COVID-19. The protocol was immunoSEQ multiplex PCR, while the TCRdb copy is restricted to in-frame clones and leaves out a portion. The data show 300,000 to 350,000 clones, approximately 84% seen once. The study assigned cohorts using participant-reported clinical history. Trimming took 3 bases from V and 7 from J, leaving 15 bases between them. Germline V gene sequence: CDR1 MNHNS, CDR2 SASEGT. The CDR3 has 15 residues. The TCR comes from a woman in her twenties or thirties who had recovered from COVID-19. The sample was PBMCs or T cells enriched from blood (not recorded which). The chain uses TRBV6-1 and TRBJ1-4, with D unresolved. The CDR3 DNA follows: TGTGCCAGCAGTGATTTGGTGGGTGCGGGTGAAAAACTGTTTTTT. This encodes CASSDLVGAGEKLFF.